The clone carrying this T cell receptor (beta chain) is medium-sized within its sample. The antigen is unknown. This sample is drawn from a study of somatic mutations in cytotoxic T cells in rheumatoid arthritis. As for the study in general: Patient blood (roughly 30 ml EDTA) was collected right after diagnosis, preceding any treatment. Overall study results and limits: Significant differences in CD8+ T-cell clonality were not found between rheumatoid arthritis patients and healthy controls (age-matched).

Clones were sequenced by immunoSEQ multiplex PCR, and TCRdb holds only the in-frame ones, with some missing. Counted here are several thousand clones, approximately 75% occurring once; the ten biggest clones make up 4% to 6%. The CDR3 runs to 15 residues. From germline, CDR1 is LGHNA and CDR2 YNFKEQ. V shed 0 bases and J shed 0 bases, with 8 bases lying between them. The rearrangement links TRBV4-2 to TRBJ1-2, with no clear D. This sequence originates from an adult with rheumatoid arthritis. The sample taken for sequencing was CD8+ T cells sorted from blood. CDR3 nucleotides: TGTGCCAGCAGCCAAGATGGAACAGCTAACTATGGCTACACCTTC. It is translated as CASSQDGTANYGYTF.